These 10 T cell receptor beta chains came from one sample sequenced in a study of patients and donors after allogeneic stem cell transplantation. Via MiXCR, TCRdb re-called the RT-PCR reads, giving one row per CDR3 protein. Of under 95,000 distinct CDR3 sequences listed, roughly 4.9% were seen once; the top ten hold 2.6%. The sequencing sample was made of blood, either unsorted or a sorted T cell fraction (not recorded which). All receptors come from a human donor who was either an allogeneic HSCT recipient or a stem cell or donor lymphocyte infusion donor (not recorded which). It is not recorded whose cells these are; they may come from a transplant donor.

This chain links TRBV20-1 with TRBJ2-1; TRBD2 matches 7 bases. V lost 6 bases and J lost 2; bases outside the gene matches: 7. The CDR3 length is 14 residues. Germline V gives CDR1 DFQATT, CDR2 SNEGSKA (reference sequence). The CDR3 spells CSATTSATYNEQFF. In nucleotides, the CDR3 is TGCAGTGCGACTACTAGCGCAACCTACAATGAGCAGTTCTTC.

This clonotype was counted at least ten times. J is TRBJ2-3 and V is TRBV7-9; no clear D gene. Trimming cost V 1 base and J 5 bases, with 13 bases left between them. CDR1 SEHNR and CDR2 FQNEAQ come from the germline V gene (reference sequence). CDR3 size: 15 residues. The CDR3 DNA reads as TGTGCCAGCAGCTTAGGGACCCTCAAGCGAGATACGCAGTATTTT. Translation gives CASSLGTLKRDTQYF.

This clonotype was counted at least ten times. The CDR3: CSASKGRLYGYTF. The CDR3 region has the DNA TGCAGCGCAAGCAAGGGACGGCTCTATGGCTACACCTTC. This rearrangement joins TRBV29-1 to TRBJ1-2; a possible D gene is TRBD1 (5 bases). This CDR3 comprises 13 residues. The germline V and J ends were trimmed by 7 bases and 4 bases, with 16 bases remaining between them. Germline V gives CDR1 SQVTM, CDR2 ANQGSEA.

This clonotype has at least ten counts. The genes are TRBV19 and TRBJ2-1; 7 bases align to TRBD2. The CDR3 is 15 residues long. V gave up 6 bases and J gave up 2 bases; unmatched junction bases: 7. Germline V gene data show CDR1 as LNHDA and CDR2 as SQIVND (reference sequence). The CDR3 coding sequence is TGTGCCAGTAGGCGAGCGGGGTTAACCTACAATGAGCAGTTCTTC. Translation gives CASRRAGLTYNEQFF.

This clonotype was detected many times. V usage is TRBV7-8 and J usage is TRBJ2-5; 7 nucleotides match TRBD2. The germline V gene encodes CDR1 SGHVS and CDR2 FQNEAQ. The CDR3 consists of 13 residues. With 1 base clipped from V and 7 bases from J, the junction kept 3 bases outside the gene matches. CDR3 in amino acids: CASSLGGEGTQYF. The CDR3 nucleotides are TGTGCCAGCAGCTTAGGTGGGGAGGGGACCCAGTACTTC.

This clonotype has at least ten counts. The DNA of the CDR3 is TGCGCCAGCAGCTTGGACGGATCCTCCTACGAGCAGTACTTC. Encoded protein: CASSLDGSSYEQYF. V gene TRBV5-1 combines with J gene TRBJ2-7; D unclear. The CDR3 is 14 residues long. Germline V gene data show CDR1 as SGHRS and CDR2 as YFSETQ. Between the trimmed V and J ends, which lost 0 bases and 0 bases, there was a span of 7 bases.

In its sample, this clonotype was seen many times. The V and J genes are TRBV20-1 and TRBJ1-5; D unresolved. The CDR3 consists of 15 residues. Germline V lookup: CDR1 DFQATT, CDR2 SNEGSKA (reference sequence). Between the trimmed V and J ends, which lost 1 base and 2 bases, there was a span of 12 bases. The CDR3 loop is CSARGSTRRNQPQHF. The CDR3 DNA follows: TGCAGTGCTAGAGGGTCAACCCGCCGCAATCAGCCCCAGCATTTT.

This clonotype has a handful of counts. The V call is TRBV5-1, the J call TRBJ2-3, with D maybe TRBD2 (6 bases). The CDR3 runs to 13 residues. Trimming stripped 2 bases from V and 6 bases from J, with 10 bases between. Germline loops: CDR1 SGHRS, CDR2 YFSETQ. The CDR3 here is CASSLTSSDTQYF. The CDR3 bases are TGCGCCAGCAGCTTAACTAGCAGCGATACGCAGTATTTT.

This clonotype was picked up many times. The chain joins TRBV4-2 to TRBJ2-2; 7 positions match TRBD1. From germline, CDR1 is LGHNA and CDR2 YNFKEQ. V was clipped by 7 bases and J by 1 base; unmatched bases: 9. The CDR3 is made up of 16 amino acids. The CDR3 region is CASTPGYRGNTGELFF. As DNA, the CDR3 is TGTGCCAGCACCCCAGGGTACAGGGGGAACACCGGGGAGCTGTTTTTT.

This clonotype was picked up many times. V gene TRBV6-1 combines with J gene TRBJ1-5; D is uncertain. Germline V gene sequence: CDR1 MNHNS, CDR2 SASEGT. Trimming took off 2 bases at V and 3 bases at J, with 11 bases between the two ends. This CDR3 contains 15 residues. The chain's CDR3 is CASSEQWQLNQPQHF. The CDR3 DNA follows: TGTGCCAGCAGTGAACAGTGGCAGCTCAATCAGCCCCAGCATTTT.